Presented here are 31 T cell receptor beta chains from one specimen sequenced in a study of T cell changes during pregnancy in multiple sclerosis. Clones were read by immunoSEQ multiplex PCR, and TCRdb kept only the in-frame ones, dropping some. This table has 33,000 or so clones, approximately 89% appearing once. Sample: CD8+ T cells from peripheral blood mononuclear cells, taken in the second trimester of pregnancy. The origin of the receptors is a female donor with multiple sclerosis, enrolled in a pregnancy study.

This clone was seen once. This chain connects TRBV4-1 to TRBJ2-1; 10 nucleotides match TRBD2. This CDR3 region has 18 residues. The germline V gene encodes CDR1 MGHRA and CDR2 YSYEKL. The V and J ends lost 2 bases and 8 bases, in that order; junction bases with no gene match: 15. The CDR3 nucleotides read TGCGCCAGCAGCCAAATACTTTTAGCGGGAGGAGTGGGCGATGAGCAGTTCTTC. Protein: CASSQILLAGGVGDEQFF.

J is TRBJ2-1 and V is TRBV28, with D possibly being TRBD1 (5 bases). CDR3 length: 15 residues. Germline CDR1 reads MDHEN; CDR2 reads SYDVKM. With 2 bases removed from V and 4 bases from J, the gap between germline ends came to 12 bases. CDR3 in amino acids: CASSLIQEKYNEQFF. CDR3 nucleotide sequence: TGTGCCAGCAGTTTAATACAGGAAAAATACAATGAGCAGTTCTTC.

The chain employs TRBV27 and TRBJ2-7, with TRBD2 as a possible D gene (5 bases). Per germline, CDR1 MNHEY and CDR2 SMNVEV (reference sequence). The CDR3 extends over 14 amino acids. V lost 3 bases to trimming and J lost 3 bases, with 12 bases between them. The DNA of the CDR3 is TGTGCCAGCAGTTTTCGGGGTAGCGTCTACGAGCAGTACTTC. This codes for CASSFRGSVYEQYF.

This chain links TRBV14 with TRBJ1-1, with D possibly TRBD1 on 5 matching bases. Trimming shortened V by 6 bases and J by 5 bases, and 13 bases separated the two germline ends. CDR3 length: 13 amino acids. CDR1 and CDR2 from the germline V gene are SGHDN and FVKESK. CDR3 protein: CASSWGRGTEAFF. The CDR3 coding sequence is TGTGCCAGCAGTTGGGGCCGCGGAACTGAAGCTTTCTTT. Based on the CDR3 plus reference TRBV14 and TRBJ1-1, the full variable domain is EAGVTQFPSHSVIEKGQTVTLRCDPISGHDNLYWYRRVMGKEIKFLLHFVKESKQDESGMPNNRFLAERTGGTYSTLKVQPAELEDSGVYFCASSWGRGTEAFFGQGTRLTVV.

By frequency in the sample, this clone is medium-sized (0.01 to 0.1%). The chain has TRBV29-1 and TRBJ1-2; 7 positions match TRBD1. The germline V gene encodes CDR1 SQVTM and CDR2 ANQGSEA. This CDR3 region has 11 residues. J was trimmed by 3 bases and V by 7 bases; bases with no gene match: 2. The CDR3 DNA follows: TGCAGCGCCCAGGGGGACTATGGCTACACCTTC. Translating it yields CSAQGDYGYTF.

The chain carries TRBV4-1 and TRBJ2-2; a weak D match, TRBD1 (5 bases). CDR3 length: 15 amino acids. From germline, CDR1 is MGHRA and CDR2 YSYEKL. V was trimmed by 0 bases and J by 8 bases, leaving 13 bases between them. CDR3 sequence (DNA): TGCGCCAGCAGCCAAGAAGAGGCAGGGCCTGGGGAGCTGTTTTTT. It is translated as CASSQEEAGPGELFF.

The chain carries TRBV7-9 and TRBJ1-1; D is ambiguous. V was cut by 1 base and J by 7 bases, with 7 bases left in between. Per the germline V gene, CDR1 is SEHNR and CDR2 is FQNEAQ (reference sequence). The CDR3 loop spans 12 amino acids. The CDR3 DNA reads TGTGCCAGCAGCTTAGGAGGTCTTGAAGCTTTCTTT. Encoded protein: CASSLGGLEAFF.

This chain connects TRBV7-6 to TRBJ2-5; 7 positions match TRBD2. The germline gives CDR1 SGHVS, CDR2 FNYEAQ. After removal of 3 bases from V and 2 bases from J, the junction contained 3 bases not matched to a gene. The CDR3 spans 14 residues. The CDR3 sequence: CASSFGGGQETQYF. The DNA of the CDR3 is TGTGCCAGCAGCTTCGGGGGAGGGCAAGAGACCCAGTACTTC.

The V gene is TRBV2, the J gene TRBJ2-1, with 7 bases aligning to TRBD1. V shed 3 bases and J 2 bases; nucleotides not matched to a gene: 4. This CDR3 comprises 15 residues. The V gene's germline CDR1 is SNHLY and CDR2 FYNNEI. The CDR3 is CASSDWGQTYNEQFF. CDR3 nucleotide sequence: TGTGCCAGCAGTGATTGGGGACAGACCTACAATGAGCAGTTCTTC.

The chain links TRBV7-6 to TRBJ2-1; the D is unclear. The CDR3 is 14 residues long. Trimming stripped 1 base from V and 5 bases from J, with 9 bases between. Per the germline V gene, CDR1 is SGHVS and CDR2 is FNYEAQ. The DNA for the CDR3 is TGTGCCAGCAGCTTAGTTGGTAGCCACAATGAGCAGTTCTTC. It specifies CASSLVGSHNEQFF.

The chain combines TRBV27 with TRBJ2-2, with no clear D. CDR3 length: 13 residues. With 4 bases removed from V and 2 bases from J, the gap between germline ends came to 5 bases. CDR1 is MNHEY, CDR2 SMNVEV, per germline (reference sequence). In DNA, the CDR3 is TGTGCCAGCAGTTCCCTTAACACCGGGGAGCTGTTTTTT. As protein: CASSSLNTGELFF.

The chain recombines TRBV15 with TRBJ2-7, with 7 positions matching TRBD2. The V segment lost 5 bases and the J segment 1 base; nucleotides outside the gene matches: 5. The CDR3 loop spans 14 amino acids. CDR1 is LNHNV and CDR2 is YYDKDF in the germline V gene (reference sequence). The CDR3 protein is CATSGGGSSYEQYF. The CDR3 DNA reads TGTGCCACCAGCGGGGGGGGATCGTCCTACGAGCAGTACTTC.

The rearrangement links TRBV19 to TRBJ2-1; TRBD2 is a possible D gene (5 bases). The germline V gene has CDR1 LNHDA and CDR2 SQIVND (reference sequence). The CDR3 covers 13 residues. V was shortened by 5 bases and J by 6 bases, with 11 bases between the two germline ends. The CDR3 spells CASSAAGLNEQFF. The CDR3 coding sequence is TGTGCCAGTAGTGCGGCCGGACTCAATGAGCAGTTCTTC.

This clone showed up just once. At one boundary the junction diverges from the germline segment, which might be a read error. The J gene is TRBJ2-7, the V gene TRBV19; D unresolved. This CDR3 is 14 amino acids long. The germline V gene has CDR1 LNHDA and CDR2 SQIVND (reference sequence). CDR3 sequence reads: CASSYAAGSYEQYF. CDR3 sequence (DNA): TGTGCCAGTAGTTACGCCGCAGGATCCTACGAGCAGTACTTT. Complete variable domain (other parts from reference TRBV19 and TRBJ2-7): DGGITQSPKYLFRKEGQNVTLSCEQNLNHDAMYWYRQDPGQGLRLIYYSQIVNDFQKGDIAEGYSVSREKKESFPLTVTSAQKNPTAFYLCASSYAAGSYEQYFGPGTRLTVT.

The chain has TRBV5-6 and TRBJ2-7, with 7 positions matching TRBD2. Per germline, CDR1 SGHDT and CDR2 YYEEEE. V gave up 7 bases and J gave up 4 bases; unmatched junction bases: 11. The CDR3 is 14 residues long. The CDR3 is CASRLGLAAYEQYF. In nucleotides, the CDR3 is TGTGCCAGCCGACTCGGGCTAGCGGCTTACGAGCAGTACTTC. The full variable domain, completed using reference TRBV5-6 and TRBJ2-7, is DAGVTQSPTHLIKTRGQQVTLRCSPKSGHDTVSWYQQALGQGPQFIFQYYEEEERQRGNFPDRFSGHQFPNYSSELNVNALLLGDSALYLCASRLGLAAYEQYFGPGTRLTVT.

J is TRBJ2-1 and V is TRBV6-6, with 7 bases fitting TRBD2. The CDR3 spans 14 residues. V gave up 7 bases and J gave up 1 base; unmatched junction bases: 4. The germline gives CDR1 MNHNY, CDR2 SVGAGI (reference sequence). CDR3 DNA: TGTGCCAGCATTCTAGCGGAATCCTACAATGAGCAGTTCTTC. It yields the protein CASILAESYNEQFF.

The genes are TRBV15 and TRBJ1-3; D not resolved. Germline assignment: CDR1 LNHNV and CDR2 YYDKDF (reference sequence). The length of the CDR3 is 16 residues. The V end lost 5 bases, the J end lost 4 bases, and 18 bases lay between the germline ends. The CDR3, as DNA: TGTGCCACCAGCTCCGGTTCGTCCGGGTACGGAAACACCATATATTTT. Translating gives CATSSGSSGYGNTIYF. The full variable domain, its missing parts supplied by reference TRBV15 and TRBJ1-3, is DAMVIQNPRYQVTQFGKPVTLSCSQTLNHNVMYWYQQKSSQAPKLLFHYYDKDFNNEADTPDNFQSRRPNTSFCFLDIRSPGLGDTAMYLCATSSGSSGYGNTIYFGEGSWLTVV.

V and J are TRBV30 and TRBJ2-1; D is uncertain. Germline loops: CDR1 GTSNPN, CDR2 SVGIG (reference sequence). Trimming left V 3 bases short and J 8 bases short, with 8 bases between. The CDR3 runs to 11 residues. CDR3: CAWRGEDEQFF. The DNA of the CDR3 is TGTGCCTGGAGAGGAGAGGATGAGCAGTTCTTC.

This clone appeared a single time. The chain employs TRBV5-5 and TRBJ1-2, with a tentative D call TRBD1 (6 bases). This CDR3 is built from 15 residues. Germline CDR1 reads SGHKS; CDR2 reads YYEKEE (reference sequence). Trimming cost V 4 bases and J 7 bases, with 20 bases left between them. CDR3 nucleotides: TGTGCCAGCAGCCCCTCCGGGACACCTCCCCCTGGCTACACCTTC. Translated: CASSPSGTPPPGYTF.

This rearrangement joins TRBV7-9 to TRBJ1-2; 7 bases line up with TRBD1. V gave up 0 bases and J gave up 5 bases; unmatched junction bases: 6. From germline, CDR1 is SEHNR and CDR2 FQNEAQ (reference sequence). The CDR3 is 15 amino acids. DNA of the CDR3: TGTGCCAGCAGCTTAGCTCAAGGACAGGAATATGGCTACACCTTC. This codes for CASSLAQGQEYGYTF. The full variable domain, its missing parts supplied by reference TRBV7-9 and TRBJ1-2, is DTGVSQNPRHKITKRGQNVTFRCDPISEHNRLYWYRQTLGQGPEFLTYFQNEAQLEKSRLLSDRFSAERPKGSFSTLEIQRTEQGDSAMYLCASSLAQGQEYGYTFGSGTRLTVV.

The chain employs TRBV28 and TRBJ2-5; 9 positions match TRBD2. The J call may be faulty, since TRBJ2-7 better matches the DNA end. Germline CDR1 reads MDHEN; CDR2 reads SYDVKM. The CDR3 covers 15 residues. CDR3 loop: CASSFLAGSPYEQYF. CDR3 in DNA: TGTGCCAGCAGTTTCCTAGCGGGATCCCCCTACGAGCAGTACTTC.

DNA for the CDR3: TGTGCCAGCAGCTTAACTTTGGTGGCGTACAGGGCCCGCAATGGCTACACCTTC. Protein product: CASSLTLVAYRARNGYTF. This chain joins TRBV7-8 and TRBJ1-2; tentatively, D is TRBD1 (6 bases). Trimming pared 2 bases from V and 6 bases from J, leaving 25 bases between. The CDR3 has 18 residues. Germline V gene lookup returns CDR1 SGHVS and CDR2 FQNEAQ.

The chain links TRBV10-3 to TRBJ2-1; 7 nucleotides match TRBD2. Germline V CDR1 and CDR2: ENHRY, SYGVKD. V shed 8 bases, J shed 3 bases, and the junction held 10 bases outside the gene matches. The CDR3 spans 15 residues. The CDR3 coding sequence is TGTGCCATCGAAGCTGCGGGAGATCGCTACAATGAGCAGTTCTTC. Encoded protein: CAIEAAGDRYNEQFF.

The genes are TRBV10-2 and TRBJ1-5; 7 bases line up with TRBD1. This CDR3 region has 13 residues. Germline lookup yields CDR1 WSHSY and CDR2 SAAADI. The V gene end was trimmed by 5 bases and the J gene end by 9 bases; junction bases not matched to a gene: 7. CDR3 nucleotides: TGCGCCAGCAGTCTACAGGGGAGTACGCCCCAGCATTTT. The encoded protein is CASSLQGSTPQHF.

V is TRBV29-1 and J is TRBJ1-6; maybe TRBD1 (6 bases). Per the germline V gene, CDR1 is SQVTM and CDR2 is ANQGSEA. CDR3 length: 19 residues. With 0 bases removed from V and 7 bases from J, the gap between germline ends came to 25 bases. The chain's CDR3 is CSVEDADSHRGQPNSPLHF. CDR3 bases: TGCAGCGTTGAAGATGCCGACTCCCATCGTGGACAGCCAAATTCACCCCTCCACTTT.

The chain is built from TRBV7-3 and TRBJ2-5; 7 bases fit TRBD2. In germline, CDR1 is SGHTA, CDR2 FQGTGA. Trimming took 1 base from V and 3 from J; bases not matched to a gene: 5. CDR3 size: 15 residues. CDR3 residues: CASSLMGLPEETQYF. The CDR3 nucleotides are TGTGCCAGCAGCTTAATGGGACTACCCGAAGAGACCCAGTACTTC.

This chain joins TRBV19 and TRBJ2-7; D might be TRBD1 (6 bases). This CDR3 comprises 14 residues. Germline CDR1 and CDR2: LNHDA and SQIVND (reference sequence). V lost 6 bases to trimming and J lost 4 bases, with 16 bases between them. The CDR3 spells CASSPRRGGYEQYF. The CDR3, as DNA: TGTGCCAGTAGCCCCCGCAGGGGTGGGTACGAGCAGTACTTC. Full variable domain (missing parts from reference TRBV19 and TRBJ2-7): DGGITQSPKYLFRKEGQNVTLSCEQNLNHDAMYWYRQDPGQGLRLIYYSQIVNDFQKGDIAEGYSVSREKKESFPLTVTSAQKNPTAFYLCASSPRRGGYEQYFGPGTRLTVT.

The V call is TRBV28, the J call TRBJ2-7; 12 bases fit TRBD2. CDR3 length: 16 amino acids. From germline, CDR1 is MDHEN and CDR2 SYDVKM. V was pared by 10 bases and J by 0 bases, with 10 bases of the junction left unmatched. The CDR3 nucleotides are TGTGCCACCATGACTAGCGGGAGAGACCTCTCCTACGAGCAGTACTTC. This sequence encodes CATMTSGRDLSYEQYF.

CDR3 DNA: TGCGCCAGCAGCCAAGTTGGTCTAGGCGAGCAGTACTTC. Translation gives CASSQVGLGEQYF. The chain couples TRBV4-3 to TRBJ2-7; no clear D. The CDR3 spans 13 residues. Per the germline V gene, CDR1 is LGHNA and CDR2 is YSLEER. The V gene lost 1 base and the J gene lost 6 bases, with 10 bases spanning the gap.

The V gene is TRBV27, the J gene TRBJ2-7; the match to TRBD1 covers 7 bases. V trimming: 0 bases; J trimming: 4 bases; junction bases outside the gene matches: 9. This CDR3 region has 16 residues. CDR1 is MNHEY, CDR2 SMNVEV, per germline (reference sequence). The CDR3 here is CASSLSAGTALYEQYF. CDR3 in DNA: TGTGCCAGCAGTTTATCGGCCGGGACAGCGCTATACGAGCAGTACTTC.

This chain connects TRBV7-9 to TRBJ2-1; D gene uncertain. There are 13 residues in the CDR3. Looked up from germline, CDR1 is SEHNR and CDR2 is FQNEAQ (reference sequence). The V gene lost 2 bases and the J gene lost 7 bases, with 9 bases spanning the gap. The CDR3 here is CASSLNSLNEQFF. In nucleotides, the CDR3 is TGTGCCAGCAGCTTAAACTCCCTTAATGAGCAGTTCTTC.